What follows are 29 T cell receptor beta chains derived from one specimen sequenced in a study of blood T cells in healthy people across ages. Through a sample-barcoded 5' primer and a J-beta primer mix, a second PCR was run for roughly 6 to 12 cycles. MiXCR was run by TCRdb on the 5' RACE reads, yielding one entry per CDR3 protein. Among about 1.5 million distinct CDR3 sequences listed, about 42% were seen once. Sequenced: blood. Receptors originate from a woman aged 18-35 years in good health.

This clonotype was found many times. The rearrangement links TRBV20-1 to TRBJ2-7; D perhaps matches TRBD2 (7 bases). This CDR3 is 14 amino acids long. The V gene lost 0 bases and the J gene lost 2 bases, with 11 bases spanning the gap. CDR1 DFQATT and CDR2 SNEGSKA come from the germline V gene (reference sequence). Written as DNA, the CDR3 is TGCAGTGCTAGAGAAGGGGGGGGGACCTACGAGCAGTACTTC. Residues: CSAREGGGTYEQYF.

Many counts were recorded for this clonotype. V and J are TRBV4-1 and TRBJ1-1; a possible D gene is TRBD1 (6 bases). Trimming removed 4 bases at V and 3 bases at J, with 21 bases between. The V gene's germline CDR1 is MGHRA and CDR2 YSYEKL. The length of the CDR3 is 17 residues. This CDR3 is CASSLGGGSAWDTEAFF. Written as DNA, the CDR3 is TGCGCCAGCAGCCTAGGAGGGGGTTCTGCCTGGGACACTGAAGCTTTCTTT.

This clonotype was seen only a few times. CDR3 sequence (DNA): TGTGCCAGCAGAAAGACAGGGTCGACCGGGGAGCTGTTTTTT. The encoded protein is CASRKTGSTGELFF. This chain joins TRBV6-2 or TRBV6-3 and TRBJ2-2, with TRBD1 identical over 7 bases. Germline V gives CDR1 MNHEY, CDR2 SVGEGT. With V trimmed by 6 bases and J by 5 bases, 6 bases remained unmatched. This CDR3 comprises 14 residues.

This chain joins TRBV27 and TRBJ2-3, with a possible D match to TRBD2 (5 bases). This CDR3 comprises 14 residues. The V gene lost 2 bases and the J gene lost 4 bases, with 10 bases spanning the gap. In germline, CDR1 is MNHEY, CDR2 SMNVEV (reference sequence). The DNA for the CDR3 is TGTGCCAGCAGTTTAACGGGGATCGCAGATACGCAGTATTTT. Its protein is CASSLTGIADTQYF.

V and J are TRBV6-5 and TRBJ1-4, with 8 nucleotides matching TRBD1. The V segment lost 2 bases and the J segment 0 bases; nucleotides outside the gene matches: 14. From germline, CDR1 is MNHEY and CDR2 SVGAGI. CDR3 length: 20 residues. CDR3 loop: CASSYTLPGGRGATNEKLFF. CDR3 nucleotide sequence: TGTGCCAGCAGTTACACCCTCCCAGGGGGCAGAGGGGCAACTAATGAAAAACTGTTTTTT.

This clonotype was counted at least ten times. Given a much more abundant clone one base away, this may be a read error. The chain links TRBV5-6 to TRBJ2-1, with 9 bases aligning to TRBD1. Trimming cost V 4 bases and J 8 bases; bases outside gene matches: 7. Germline V gives CDR1 SGHDT, CDR2 YYEEEE. CDR3 size: 14 residues. CDR3 protein: CASSVWDRVHEQFF. CDR3 coding DNA: TGTGCCAGCAGCGTCTGGGACAGGGTTCATGAGCAGTTCTTC.

The chain joins TRBV5-1 to TRBJ1-1; D uncertain. CDR3 length: 13 residues. Germline V lookup: CDR1 SGHRS, CDR2 YFSETQ. V lost 3 bases and J lost 5, with 11 bases in between. CDR3 coding DNA: TGCGCCAGCAGCTCCTTGGATGGTACTGAAGCTTTCTTT. Translating it yields CASSSLDGTEAFF. The full variable domain, rest sourced from reference TRBV5-1 and TRBJ1-1, is KAGVTQTPRYLIKTRGQQVTLSCSPISGHRSVSWYQQTPGQGLQFLFEYFSETQRNKGNFPGRFSGRQFSNSRSEMNVSTLELGDSALYLCASSSLDGTEAFFGQGTRLTVV.

This clonotype has more than one count but fewer than ten. The chain joins TRBV2 to TRBJ1-5; 7 nucleotides align to TRBD1. CDR3 length: 14 amino acids. Per germline, CDR1 SNHLY and CDR2 FYNNEI. Losses at the gene ends were 4 bases for V and 6 bases for J; bases not matched to a gene: 6. CDR3 loop: CASSVDRVSQPQHF. The CDR3 DNA reads TGTGCCAGCAGTGTTGACAGGGTGAGTCAGCCCCAGCATTTT.

The rearrangement uses TRBV6-2 or TRBV6-3 and TRBJ1-2, with D tentatively TRBD1 (6 bases). The germline CDR1 and CDR2 sequences are MNHEY and SVGEGT. V was shortened by 6 bases and J by 4 bases, with 15 bases between the two germline ends. CDR3 length: 14 amino acids. CDR3 in DNA: TGTGCCAGCAGCACCCGGACAGACCTCTATGGCTACACCTTC. Encoded protein: CASSTRTDLYGYTF.

This chain uses TRBV5-1 with TRBJ2-7, with a weak D call TRBD1 (7 bases). Per the germline V gene, CDR1 is SGHRS and CDR2 is YFSETQ. CDR3 length: 16 residues. Between the trimmed V and J ends, which lost 4 bases and 7 bases, there was a span of 24 bases. The CDR3 DNA reads as TGCGCCAGCAGCGCGGGACAGTCAAGCTCCTACAATGAGCAGTACTTC. Amino acids: CASSAGQSSSYNEQYF. Full variable domain (remainder filled in from reference TRBV5-1 and TRBJ2-7): KAGVTQTPRYLIKTRGQQVTLSCSPISGHRSVSWYQQTPGQGLQFLFEYFSETQRNKGNFPGRFSGRQFSNSRSEMNVSTLELGDSALYLCASSAGQSSSYNEQYFGPGTRLTVT.

The V gene is TRBV9, the J gene TRBJ2-1, with 7 nucleotides matching TRBD1. This CDR3 region has 13 residues. V was clipped by 3 bases and J by 8 bases; unmatched bases: 5. Germline values: CDR1 SGDLS, CDR2 YYNGEE. Here the CDR3 DNA reads TGTGCCAGCAGCGGGGGACAGTACGATGAGCAGTTCTTC. Translation: CASSGGQYDEQFF.

This clonotype showed up just a few times. V is TRBV29-1 and J is TRBJ2-2, with D tentatively TRBD2 (6 bases). Germline CDR1 and CDR2: SQVTM and ANQGSEA. The V gene lost 3 bases and the J gene lost 8 bases, with 10 bases spanning the gap. The CDR3 loop spans 12 amino acids. The CDR3 region has the DNA TGCAGCGTTGACCCCGGGAGTGGGGAGCTGTTTTTT. It translates to CSVDPGSGELFF.

This clonotype was seen only a few times. V usage is TRBV4-1 and J usage is TRBJ2-7; D is ambiguous. Germline V gene data show CDR1 as MGHRA and CDR2 as YSYEKL. V gave up 1 base and J gave up 7 bases, with 14 bases separating them. CDR3 length: 14 residues. The CDR3 sequence: CASSQALGLEEQYF. CDR3 sequence (DNA): TGCGCCAGCAGCCAAGCCCTGGGTTTAGAGGAGCAGTACTTC.

V usage is TRBV2 and J usage is TRBJ2-3, with 10 positions matching TRBD1. Looked up from germline, CDR1 is SNHLY and CDR2 is FYNNEI. The CDR3 contains 14 residues. With 7 bases clipped from V and 3 bases from J, the junction kept 4 bases outside the gene matches. The CDR3: CASNRDRGTDTQYF. CDR3 coding DNA: TGTGCCAGCAATCGGGACAGGGGAACAGATACGCAGTATTTT. Based on the CDR3 plus reference TRBV2 and TRBJ2-3, the full variable domain is EPEVTQTPSHQVTQMGQEVILRCVPISNHLYFYWYRQILGQKVEFLVSFYNNEISEKSEIFDDQFSVERPDGSNFTLKIRSTKLEDSAMYFCASNRDRGTDTQYFGPGTRLTVL.

In its sample, this clonotype was seen a few times. The chain has TRBV11-2 and TRBJ2-1; D possibly corresponds to TRBD2 (6 bases). The CDR3 covers 16 residues. Trimming stripped 4 bases from V and 0 bases from J, with 13 bases between. Germline CDR1 SGHAT, CDR2 FQNNGV. The CDR3: CASSSPGLNSYNEQFF. For the CDR3, the DNA is TGTGCCAGCAGCTCTCCGGGACTGAACTCCTACAATGAGCAGTTCTTC.

This sequence joins TRBV28 and TRBJ2-1, with TRBD1 matching over 7 bases. The germline CDR1 and CDR2 sequences are MDHEN and SYDVKM. The CDR3 is 16 residues long. With 6 bases clipped from V and 1 base from J, the junction kept 9 bases outside the gene matches. The CDR3 DNA follows: TGTGCCAGCAGCATACAGGGGCGCGGGTCCTACAATGAGCAGTTCTTC. It translates to CASSIQGRGSYNEQFF.

Notes on this clonotype: The germline gene is not matched at one end of the junction; a read error may be the cause. The chain carries TRBV6-2 or TRBV6-3 and TRBJ1-2; unclear D gene. The CDR3 is made up of 11 amino acids. Germline V CDR1 and CDR2: MNHEY, SVGEGT. CDR3 DNA: TGTACCAGCAGTTACAGCTATGGCTACACCTTC. Translated, it gives CTSSYSYGYTF.

The table lists this clonotype with a few counts. The chain is built from TRBV5-1 and TRBJ2-1; 10 nucleotides line up with TRBD2. Germline V gene sequence: CDR1 SGHRS, CDR2 YFSETQ. CDR3 length equals 15 residues. The junction had 7 bases not matched to a gene; V was cut back by 6 bases and J by 4 bases. The CDR3 sequence: CASTWTSGDYNEQFF. In nucleotides, the CDR3 is TGCGCCAGCACCTGGACTAGCGGAGATTACAATGAGCAGTTCTTC.

In its sample, this clonotype was seen a few times. The chain couples TRBV9 to TRBJ1-2, with D unclear. CDR3 length equals 14 residues. V lost 0 bases, J lost 3 bases, and 9 bases lay in between. Germline V CDR1 and CDR2: SGDLS, YYNGEE. The CDR3 protein is CASSVAPEDYGYTF. Here the CDR3 DNA reads TGTGCCAGCAGCGTAGCCCCGGAGGACTATGGCTACACCTTC.

This clonotype was seen more than once but under ten times. V is TRBV14 and J is TRBJ2-1; 11 bases align to TRBD2. With V trimmed by 4 bases and J by 6 bases, 5 bases remained unmatched. The CDR3 is 15 amino acids. Germline lookup yields CDR1 SGHDN and CDR2 FVKESK. For the CDR3, the DNA is TGTGCCAGCAGCCGGGGACTAGCGGTATTCAATGAGCAGTTCTTC. Protein sequence: CASSRGLAVFNEQFF.

This clonotype was detected a few times. The rearrangement joins TRBV7-2 to TRBJ2-7; TRBD2 matches at 8 bases. The CDR3 is 14 residues long. Germline CDR1 and CDR2: SGHTA and FQGNSA. After removal of 5 bases from V and 3 bases from J, the junction contained 6 bases not matched to a gene. In DNA form, the CDR3 reads TGTGCCAGCAGCGCCGGGGGGGCCAGCTACGAGCAGTACTTC. Its protein is CASSAGGASYEQYF.

J is TRBJ2-1 and V is TRBV9; 7 bases line up with TRBD2. From germline, CDR1 is SGDLS and CDR2 YYNGEE. The CDR3 is 17 residues long. Trimming at V came to 3 bases and at J to 6 bases, leaving 15 bases not matched to a gene. The CDR3 DNA reads TGTGCCAGCAGCGCCGCCCGCGACGGGGGGAGATGCAATGAGCAGTTCTTC. Translating gives CASSAARDGGRCNEQFF.

The rearrangement links TRBV29-1 to TRBJ1-1, with a possible D match to TRBD1 (6 bases). Trimming pared 7 bases from V and 4 bases from J, leaving 10 bases between. The CDR3 has 11 amino acids. Per the germline V gene, CDR1 is SQVTM and CDR2 is ANQGSEA. CDR3 coding DNA: TGCAGCGGATACAGGGCCACTGAAGCTTTCTTT. Translated: CSGYRATEAFF.

This clonotype appeared a few times. The gene calls are TRBV10-2 and TRBJ2-1; D possibly corresponds to TRBD1 (6 bases). The CDR3 covers 15 residues. V gave up 6 bases and J gave up 9 bases, with 21 bases separating them. Germline CDR1 WSHSY, CDR2 SAAADI. DNA of the CDR3: TGCGCCAGCAGCCCTTGGCAGGGGTCTATGAGTGAGCAGTTCTTC. Translated, it gives CASSPWQGSMSEQFF.

This clonotype was counted a few times. The rearrangement uses TRBV3-1 and TRBJ2-3; D uncertain. The V end was cut by 2 bases, the J end by 1 base, with 16 bases between. This CDR3 spans 17 amino acids. The V gene's germline CDR1 is LGHDT and CDR2 YNNKEL (reference sequence). The CDR3 DNA sequence: TGTGCCAGCAGCCAACTGGCGGAGCTCGTTCGCACAGATACGCAGTATTTT. This codes for CASSQLAELVRTDTQYF.

V usage is TRBV29-1 and J usage is TRBJ1-2; D gene unclear. The CDR3 loop spans 13 amino acids. Trimming took 3 bases from V and 7 from J, leaving 15 bases between them. Germline V lookup: CDR1 SQVTM, CDR2 ANQGSEA. This CDR3 is CSVESGMRCGYTF. The CDR3 region has the DNA TGCAGCGTTGAGTCGGGGATGAGGTGTGGCTACACCTTC.

The chain is built from TRBV7-3 and TRBJ2-2; 9 nucleotides line up with TRBD1. Germline-derived CDR1 and CDR2 are SGHTA and FQGTGA. Trimming took 5 bases from V and 4 from J; bases not matched to a gene: 8. The CDR3 extends over 16 amino acids. The CDR3 loop is CASSTQGAMGTGELFF. CDR3 DNA sequence: TGTGCCAGCAGCACACAGGGGGCGATGGGCACCGGGGAGCTGTTTTTT.

J is TRBJ1-4 and V is TRBV4-3; perhaps TRBD1 as D (6 bases). V was pared by 1 base and J by 8 bases, with 14 bases between. The CDR3 runs 15 residues. Germline V gives CDR1 LGHNA, CDR2 YSLEER. The CDR3 here is CASSQVQGSLEKLFF. As DNA, the CDR3 is TGCGCCAGCAGCCAAGTTCAGGGGTCTTTAGAAAAACTGTTTTTT.

The rearrangement joins TRBV5-6 to TRBJ1-2; maybe TRBD1 (6 bases). Trimming pared 2 bases from V and 6 bases from J, leaving 14 bases between. The germline CDR1 and CDR2 sequences are SGHDT and YYEEEE. The CDR3 extends over 14 amino acids. The CDR3 region is CASSFATGFHGYTF. CDR3 DNA sequence: TGTGCCAGCAGCTTCGCAACAGGGTTTCATGGCTACACCTTC.